A selection of T cell receptor beta chains follows, all from one sample in a study of blood T cell repertoires in COVID-19. Repertoires were generated with immunoSEQ multiplex PCR, while TCRdb's copy carries only in-frame clones and drops some. The sample comprises roughly 260,000 clones, 82% of which are singletons, and about 4.5% rests with the top ten. Material: peripheral blood. These receptors all come from a woman in her sixties or seventies with acute or convalescent COVID-19. CDR3s include the opening cysteine and the closing phenylalanine or tryptophan. The D gene is left open where the match is weak. A row's size may be missing; if present it is once, few, many or a size class.

clone size: .
J gene: TRBJ1-6
V gene: TRBV10-3
D gene: .
CDR3 protein: CATLDIFNSPLHF
CDR3 DNA: TGTGCCACCCTGGACATTTTTAATTCACCCCTCCACTTT

clone size: .
J gene: TRBJ2-2
V gene: TRBV4-3
D gene: TRBD1
CDR3 protein: CASSQERTGGIGELFF
CDR3 DNA: TGCGCCAGCAGCCAAGAGAGGACAGGGGGCATCGGGGAGCTGTTTTTT

clone size: .
J gene: TRBJ1-4
V gene: TRBV7-2
D gene: .
CDR3 protein: CASSFRRGVGEKLFF
CDR3 DNA: TGTGCCAGCAGCTTCCGCCGCGGGGTAGGGGAAAAACTGTTTTTT

clone size: .
J gene: TRBJ2-3
V gene: TRBV11-3
D gene: TRBD1
CDR3 protein: CASSRQGSDTQYF
CDR3 DNA: TGTGCCAGCAGTCGACAGGGTTCAGATACGCAGTATTTT

clone size: .
J gene: TRBJ1-5
V gene: TRBV30
D gene: .
CDR3 protein: CAWSVGNQPQHF
CDR3 DNA: TGTGCCTGGAGTGTCGGCAATCAGCCCCAGCATTTT

clone size: once
J gene: TRBJ1-6
V gene: TRBV5-1
D gene: .
CDR3 protein: CASSLRPRGDNSPLHF
CDR3 DNA: TGCGCCAGCAGCTTACGCCCCCGGGGAGACAATTCACCCCTCCACTTT

clone size: .
J gene: TRBJ1-5
V gene: TRBV28
D gene: TRBD1
CDR3 protein: CASSLFRDRPYSNQPQHF
CDR3 DNA: TGTGCCAGCAGTTTATTCCGGGACAGGCCCTATAGCAATCAGCCCCAGCATTTT

clone size: .
J gene: TRBJ1-1
V gene: TRBV10-3
D gene: .
CDR3 protein: CAISQGLNTEAFF
CDR3 DNA: TGTGCCATCAGTCAGGGCCTAAACACTGAAGCTTTCTTT

clone size: .
J gene: TRBJ2-3
V gene: TRBV29-1
D gene: .
CDR3 protein: CSVDPGTSTDTQYF
CDR3 DNA: TGCAGCGTTGATCCGGGGACTAGCACAGATACGCAGTATTTT

clone size: .
J gene: TRBJ1-2
V gene: TRBV4-2
D gene: .
CDR3 protein: CASSQRQAYGYTF
CDR3 DNA: TGTGCCAGCAGCCAACGACAGGCTTATGGCTACACCTTC

clone size: .
J gene: TRBJ1-6
V gene: TRBV4-3
D gene: TRBD1
CDR3 protein: CASSPVQGARGSPLHF
CDR3 DNA: TGCGCCAGCAGCCCAGTACAGGGGGCGCGCGGTTCACCCCTCCACTTT

clone size: .
J gene: TRBJ1-3
V gene: TRBV10-2
D gene: .
CDR3 protein: CASSPGPWNTIYF
CDR3 DNA: TGCGCCAGCAGCCCAGGGCCGTGGAACACCATATATTTT

clone size: few
J gene: TRBJ1-1
V gene: TRBV29-1
D gene: .
CDR3 protein: CSVAGFRETNTEAFF
CDR3 DNA: TGCAGCGTTGCCGGATTCCGGGAAACGAACACTGAAGCTTTCTTT

clone size: once
J gene: TRBJ1-6
V gene: TRBV7-8
D gene: TRBD1
CDR3 protein: CASSDDRALFYNSPLHF
CDR3 DNA: TGTGCCAGCAGCGATGACAGGGCTCTATTCTATAATTCACCCCTCCACTTT

clone size: few
J gene: TRBJ1-1
V gene: TRBV28
D gene: .
CDR3 protein: CASRPAGRTEAFF
CDR3 DNA: TGTGCCAGCCGCCCCGCGGGGAGAACTGAAGCTTTCTTT

clone size: .
J gene: TRBJ2-2
V gene: TRBV4-1
D gene: .
CDR3 protein: CASSQDGWQGVIGELFF
CDR3 DNA: TGCGCCAGCAGCCAAGATGGTTGGCAGGGTGTGATCGGGGAGCTGTTTTTT

clone size: .
J gene: TRBJ1-4
V gene: TRBV10-3
D gene: TRBD1
CDR3 protein: CAISGTGREKLFF
CDR3 DNA: TGTGCCATCAGTGGGACAGGGAGGGAAAAACTGTTTTTT

clone size: .
J gene: TRBJ1-1
V gene: TRBV12-2
D gene: .
CDR3 protein: CASRLARDRGPRNTEAFF
CDR3 DNA: TGTGCAAGTCGCTTAGCCCGGGACAGGGGGCCACGGAACACTGAAGCTTTCTTT

clone size: .
J gene: TRBJ1-6
V gene: TRBV4-2
D gene: .
CDR3 protein: CASSQDLTAGNSPLHF
CDR3 DNA: TGTGCCAGCAGCCAAGATTTAACGGCAGGGAACTCACCCCTCCACTTT

clone size: .
J gene: TRBJ1-1
V gene: TRBV9
D gene: TRBD1
CDR3 protein: CASSNGQGGSEAFF
CDR3 DNA: TGTGCCAGCAGCAATGGACAGGGGGGGTCGGAAGCTTTCTTT

clone size: .
J gene: TRBJ1-1
V gene: TRBV5-4
D gene: .
CDR3 protein: CASRPLGVSNTEAFF
CDR3 DNA: TGTGCCAGCAGACCCCTGGGAGTCTCGAACACTGAAGCTTTCTTT

clone size: .
J gene: TRBJ1-1
V gene: TRBV3-1/TRBV3-2
D gene: .
CDR3 protein: CASSRAGMNTEAFF
CDR3 DNA: TGTGCCAGCAGCCGGGCCGGAATGAACACTGAAGCTTTCTTT